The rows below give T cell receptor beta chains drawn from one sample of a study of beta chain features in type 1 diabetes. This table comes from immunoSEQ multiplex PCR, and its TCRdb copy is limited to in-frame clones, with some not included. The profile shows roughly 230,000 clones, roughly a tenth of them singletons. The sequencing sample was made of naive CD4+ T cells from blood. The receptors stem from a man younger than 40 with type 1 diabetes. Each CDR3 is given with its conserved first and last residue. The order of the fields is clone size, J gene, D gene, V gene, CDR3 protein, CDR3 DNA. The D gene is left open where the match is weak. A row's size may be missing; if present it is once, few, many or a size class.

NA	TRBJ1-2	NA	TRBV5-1	CASSFSLEGNYGYTF	TGCGCCAGCAGCTTCTCTCTCGAGGGAAACTATGGCTACACCTTC
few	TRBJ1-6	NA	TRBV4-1	CASSQEDIWNSPLHF	TGCGCCAGCAGCCAAGAGGACATTTGGAATTCACCCCTCCACTTT
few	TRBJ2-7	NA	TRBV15	CATSTVQSGAWYF	TGTGCCACCAGCACCGTCCAAAGTGGGGCATGGTACTTC
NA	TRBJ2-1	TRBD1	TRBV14	CASSPWTGSNEQFF	TGTGCCAGCAGCCCGTGGACAGGGAGCAATGAGCAGTTCTTC
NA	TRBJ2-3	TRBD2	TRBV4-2	CASSQALAGATDTQYF	TGTGCCAGCAGCCAAGCCCTAGCGGGGGCCACAGATACGCAGTATTTT
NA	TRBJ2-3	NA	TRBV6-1	CASTATGTSTDTQYF	TGTGCCAGCACTGCAACCGGGACAAGCACAGATACGCAGTATTTT
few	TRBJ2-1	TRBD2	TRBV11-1	CASSSRLAGGYNEQFF	TGTGCCAGCAGCTCCCGACTAGCGGGGGGGTACAATGAGCAGTTCTTC
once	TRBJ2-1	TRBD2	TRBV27	CASSDGLAGLYNEQFF	TGTGCCAGCAGTGATGGACTAGCGGGCCTTTACAATGAGCAGTTCTTC
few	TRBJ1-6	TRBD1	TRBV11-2	CASSALAPGQINSPLHF	TGTGCCAGCAGCGCATTGGCCCCGGGACAGATTAATTCACCCCTCCACTTT
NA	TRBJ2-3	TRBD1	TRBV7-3	CASSPLTGVGTDTQYF	TGTGCCAGCAGCCCATTGACAGGGGTGGGCACAGATACGCAGTATTTT
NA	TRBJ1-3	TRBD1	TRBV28	CASSNTGAGNTIYF	TGTGCCAGCAGTAACACAGGGGCCGGAAACACCATATATTTT
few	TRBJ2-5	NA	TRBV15	CATSRDQGAWETQYF	TGTGCCACCAGCAGAGATCAAGGGGCCTGGGAGACCCAGTACTTC
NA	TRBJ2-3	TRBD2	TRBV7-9	CASSLNLAGGSDTQYF	TGTGCCAGCAGCCTCAATTTAGCGGGGGGCTCAGATACGCAGTATTTT
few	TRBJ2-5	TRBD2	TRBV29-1	CSTAGGKWETQYF	TGCAGCACCGCGGGGGGGAAATGGGAGACCCAGTACTTC
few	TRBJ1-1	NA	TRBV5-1	CASREQGGTEAFF	TGCGCCAGCAGGGAGCAGGGAGGCACTGAAGCTTTCTTT
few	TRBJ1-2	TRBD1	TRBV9	CASSFRGRGYGYTF	TGTGCCAGCAGTTTCAGGGGGCGCGGCTATGGCTACACCTTC
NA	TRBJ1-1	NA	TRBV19	CASSTARDTFEAFF	TGTGCCAGTAGTACCGCCAGGGACACCTTTGAAGCTTTCTTT
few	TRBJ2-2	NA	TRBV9	CASSPRRGPGELFF	TGTGCCAGCAGCCCTCGCAGGGGTCCCGGGGAGCTGTTTTTT
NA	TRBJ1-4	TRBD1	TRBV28	CASGGGTGMLLFF	TGTGCCAGCGGCGGGGGGACAGGGATGTTGCTGTTTTTT
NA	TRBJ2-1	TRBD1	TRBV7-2	CASSLAPGQGFNEQFF	TGTGCCAGCAGCTTAGCGCCGGGACAGGGTTTTAATGAGCAGTTCTTC
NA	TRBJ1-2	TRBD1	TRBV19	CASTISGTGYGYTF	TGTGCCAGTACCATCTCCGGGACAGGTTATGGCTACACCTTC
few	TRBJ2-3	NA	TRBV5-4	CASSLAQGADTQYF	TGTGCCAGCAGCTTGGCCCAGGGTGCAGATACGCAGTATTTT
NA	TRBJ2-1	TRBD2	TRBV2	CASTFTLAGGRDEQFF	TGTGCCAGCACGTTTACTCTAGCGGGGGGGCGGGATGAGCAGTTCTTC
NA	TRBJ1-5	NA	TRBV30	CAWSVARSQPQHF	TGTGCCTGGAGTGTAGCGAGGAGTCAGCCCCAGCATTTT
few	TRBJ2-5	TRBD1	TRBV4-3	CASSQEDRQETQYF	TGCGCCAGCAGCCAAGAGGACAGGCAAGAGACCCAGTACTTC
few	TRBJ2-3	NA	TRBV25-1	CASSLPSSLGATDTQYF	TGTGCCAGCAGCTTACCCTCTAGCTTGGGGGCCACAGATACGCAGTATTTT
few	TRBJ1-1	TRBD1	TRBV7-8	CASSLGTGMNTEAFF	TGTGCCAGCAGCTTAGGGACAGGGATGAACACTGAAGCTTTCTTT
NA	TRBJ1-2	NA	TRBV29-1	CSVEGGPANYGYTF	TGCAGCGTTGAAGGAGGGCCGGCTAACTATGGCTACACCTTC
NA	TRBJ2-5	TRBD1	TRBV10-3	CAISAQGVRETQYF	TGTGCCATCAGTGCCCAGGGGGTCCGGGAGACCCAGTACTTC
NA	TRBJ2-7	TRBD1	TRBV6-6	CASRPGTGGTYEQYF	TGTGCCAGCAGACCTGGGACAGGGGGCACCTACGAGCAGTACTTC
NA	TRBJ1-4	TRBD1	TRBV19	CASSLSGTGDEKLFF	TGTGCCAGTAGCCTTAGTGGGACAGGCGATGAAAAACTGTTTTTT
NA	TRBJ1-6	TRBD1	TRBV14	CASSERTGMGSPLHF	TGTGCCAGCAGTGAAAGGACAGGGATGGGTTCACCCCTCCACTTT
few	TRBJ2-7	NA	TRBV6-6	CASSPRSTGEQYF	TGTGCCAGCAGCCCCCGGTCAACAGGCGAGCAGTACTTC
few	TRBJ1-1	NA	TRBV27	CASRRTGGTEAFF	TGTGCCAGCAGGCGGACGGGGGGGACTGAAGCTTTCTTT
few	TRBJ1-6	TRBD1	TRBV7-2	CASPGQGSSPLHF	TGTGCCAGCCCGGGACAGGGGTCTTCACCCCTCCACTTT
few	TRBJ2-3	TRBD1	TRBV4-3	CASSPGTGEKYF	TGCGCCAGCAGCCCCGGGACAGGGGAAAAGTATTTT
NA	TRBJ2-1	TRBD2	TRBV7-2	CASSFGLAPYNEQFF	TGTGCCAGCAGCTTTGGACTAGCGCCCTACAATGAGCAGTTCTTC
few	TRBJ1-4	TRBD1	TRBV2	CASRTGTGEIVLFF	TGTGCCAGCAGGACCGGGACAGGGGAGATCGTACTGTTTTTT
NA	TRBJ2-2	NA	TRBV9	CASSRSTSANTGELFF	TGTGCCAGCAGCCGTAGCACGTCCGCGAACACCGGGGAGCTGTTTTTT
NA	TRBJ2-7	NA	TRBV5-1	CASSLGEGYEQYF	TGCGCCAGCAGCTTGGGTGAGGGATACGAGCAGTACTTC
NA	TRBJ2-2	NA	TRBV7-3	CASSLSTGNTGELFF	TGTGCCAGCAGCTTGTCTACAGGGAACACCGGGGAGCTGTTTTTT
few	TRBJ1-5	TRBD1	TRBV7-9	CASSLGQGNQPQHF	TGTGCCAGCAGCCTGGGACAGGGGAATCAGCCCCAGCATTTT
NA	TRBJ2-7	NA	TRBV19	CASSMRENSYEQYF	TGTGCCAGTAGTATGAGGGAAAACTCCTACGAGCAGTACTTC
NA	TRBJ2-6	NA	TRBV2	CASKFSGSGANVLTF	TGTGCCAGCAAATTCTCCGGCTCTGGGGCCAACGTCCTGACTTTC
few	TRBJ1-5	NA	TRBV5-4	CASSPGGGQPQHF	TGTGCCAGCAGCCCGGGAGGGGGGCAGCCCCAGCATTTT
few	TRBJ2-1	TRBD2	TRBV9	CASTKSTSGSNEQFF	TGTGCCAGCACCAAGTCGACTAGCGGGAGCAATGAGCAGTTCTTC
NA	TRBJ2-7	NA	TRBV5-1	CASSLGQGNEQYF	TGCGCCAGCAGCTTGGGGCAGGGGAACGAGCAGTACTTC
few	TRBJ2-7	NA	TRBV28	CASKAGPYEQYF	TGTGCCAGCAAGGCAGGGCCCTACGAGCAGTACTTC
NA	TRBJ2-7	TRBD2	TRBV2	CASTSIAGSSYEQYF	TGTGCCAGCACTTCCATAGCGGGGAGCTCCTACGAGCAGTACTTC
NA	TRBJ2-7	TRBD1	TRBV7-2	CASSLSGTGYYEQYF	TGTGCCAGCAGCTTAAGCGGGACAGGGTACTACGAGCAGTACTTC
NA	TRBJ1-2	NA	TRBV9	CASTRRRMDDYGYTF	TGTGCCAGCACCCGGAGGAGGATGGATGACTATGGCTACACCTTC
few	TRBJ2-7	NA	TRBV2	CASSADPPGEQYF	TGTGCCAGCAGTGCGGACCCCCCGGGGGAGCAGTACTTC
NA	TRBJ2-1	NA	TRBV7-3	CASSSLDRPVGAEQFF	TGTGCCAGCAGTTCCCTGGACAGACCAGTTGGTGCTGAGCAGTTCTTC